These 27 T cell receptor beta chains originate from one sample sequenced in a study of blood T cell repertoires in COVID-19. TCRdb's table, derived via immunoSEQ multiplex PCR, lists solely in-frame clones and lacks some. The profile shows about 120,000 clones, under 80% of them singletons. Sequencing was carried out using peripheral blood. Source of these receptors: a man in his sixties or seventies with acute or convalescent COVID-19.

The chain combines TRBV6-5 with TRBJ2-1; 8 bases match TRBD2. This CDR3 spans 14 amino acids. CDR1 is MNHEY and CDR2 is SVGAGI in the germline V gene. The V and J ends lost 4 bases and 6 bases, in that order; junction bases with no gene match: 5. The DNA for the CDR3 is TGTGCCAGCAGTTCTGCGGGGGGTGCCAATGAGCAGTTCTTC. Its protein is CASSSAGGANEQFF.

The chain is built from TRBV7-9 and TRBJ1-2; D remains unclear. The CDR3 sequence is 11 residues long. V lost 2 bases, J lost 8 bases, and 6 bases lay in between. Germline CDR1 and CDR2: SEHNR and FQNEAQ (reference sequence). Here the CDR3 DNA reads TGTGCCAGCAGCTTACTTGGCGGCTACACCTTC. It is translated as CASSLLGGYTF.

This clone showed up just once. The chain carries TRBV21-1 and TRBJ1-1; the D segment call TRBD1 is taken from the table without a DNA check. TRBV21-1 is listed as a pseudogene. This CDR3 has 16 residues. This chain's CDR3 is CASSKRRGGEGTEAFF. DNA of the CDR3: TGTGCCAGCAGCAAACGTAGAGGGGGCGAAGGGACTGAAGCTTTCTTT.

This rearrangement joins TRBV5-4 to TRBJ2-1; D is possibly TRBD1 (6 bases). There are 15 residues in the CDR3. Germline loops: CDR1 SGHNT, CDR2 YYREEE (reference sequence). V lost 3 bases, J lost 2 bases, and 12 bases lay in between. DNA for the CDR3: TGTGCCAGCAGCTGGGCAGGGGCCACCTACAATGAGCAGTTCTTC. Protein sequence: CASSWAGATYNEQFF.

This rearrangement joins TRBV4-2 to TRBJ2-1; D possibly corresponds to TRBD2 (7 bases). The CDR3 covers 18 residues. V was clipped by 3 bases and J by 5 bases, with 23 bases between them. In germline, CDR1 is LGHNA, CDR2 YNFKEQ. The CDR3 bases are TGTGCCAGCAGCCATTTGATACGGGGGCGGGGGCGAGACAATGAGCAGTTCTTC. The encoded protein is CASSHLIRGRGRDNEQFF.

V is TRBV9 and J is TRBJ1-1; 8 bases map to TRBD1. The germline CDR1 and CDR2 sequences are SGDLS and YYNGEE. Trimming took 0 bases from V and 7 from J; bases not matched to a gene: 14. The CDR3 extends over 17 amino acids. CDR3 sequence (DNA): TGTGCCAGCAGCGTAGGCGAGGGCAGGGGGCAAATTGGTGAAGCTTTCTTT. Amino acids: CASSVGEGRGQIGEAFF. The full variable domain, in which reference TRBV9 and TRBJ1-1 provide the parts outside the CDR3, is DSGVTQTPKHLITATGQRVTLRCSPRSGDLSVYWYQQSLDQGLQFLIQYYNGEERAKGNILERFSAQQFPDLHSELNLSSLELGDSALYFCASSVGEGRGQIGEAFFGQGTRLTVV.

The chain recombines TRBV5-1 with TRBJ2-2; TRBD1 matches at 7 bases. After removal of 3 bases from V and 3 bases from J, the junction contained 2 bases not matched to a gene. CDR1 SGHRS and CDR2 YFSETQ come from the germline V gene. The CDR3 totals 14 residues. The CDR3 here is CASSWGTDTGELFF. Here the CDR3 DNA reads TGCGCCAGCAGCTGGGGGACAGACACCGGGGAGCTGTTTTTT.

The rearrangement joins TRBV25-1 to TRBJ2-3, with D maybe TRBD2 (6 bases). CDR1 MGHDK and CDR2 SYGVNS come from the germline V gene. The CDR3 contains 14 residues. Trimming left V 6 bases short and J 4 bases short, with 14 bases between. Here the CDR3 DNA reads TGTGCCAGCAGAGGAGGGTGGATGGCAGATACGCAGTATTTT. Its protein product is CASRGGWMADTQYF.

The chain combines TRBV6-6 with TRBJ2-7; D ambiguous. Germline V gene lookup returns CDR1 MNHNY and CDR2 SVGAGI (reference sequence). The CDR3 loop spans 13 amino acids. The V end was cut by 6 bases, the J end by 2 bases, with 11 bases between. This CDR3 is CASSLDIAYEQYF. The CDR3 region has the DNA TGTGCCAGCAGCCTCGACATTGCCTACGAGCAGTACTTC.

The rearrangement uses TRBV7-9 and TRBJ2-5; D is possibly TRBD2 (6 bases). Per the germline V gene, CDR1 is SEHNR and CDR2 is FQNEAQ (reference sequence). Trimming shortened V by 1 base and J by 5 bases, and 8 bases separated the two germline ends. CDR3 size: 13 residues. The CDR3 DNA sequence: TGTGCCAGCAGCTTAGGGGGGGTGGAGACCCAGTACTTC. It encodes CASSLGGVETQYF. The full variable domain, its missing parts supplied by reference TRBV7-9 and TRBJ2-5, is DTGVSQNPRHKITKRGQNVTFRCDPISEHNRLYWYRQTLGQGPEFLTYFQNEAQLEKSRLLSDRFSAERPKGSFSTLEIQRTEQGDSAMYLCASSLGGVETQYFGPGTRLLVL.

This chain uses TRBV5-6 with TRBJ1-3; D not resolved. Germline CDR1 reads SGHDT; CDR2 reads YYEEEE. The CDR3 consists of 14 residues. Trimming left V 2 bases short and J 1 base short, with 7 bases between. CDR3 nucleotides: TGTGCCAGCAGCTTAGCCCTATCTGGAAACACCATATATTTT. Translation gives CASSLALSGNTIYF.

The rearrangement uses TRBV5-4 and TRBJ1-2; 8 bases agree with TRBD1. Germline trimming cut 4 bases from V and 8 bases from J; bases unmatched to any gene: 7. The CDR3 has 13 amino acids. The germline CDR1 and CDR2 sequences are SGHNT and YYREEE (reference sequence). CDR3 nucleotide sequence: TGTGCCAGCAGCCTACAGGGGGGAGCCGGCTACACCTTC. Protein product: CASSLQGGAGYTF.

This clone turned up a few times. The chain couples TRBV19 to TRBJ1-4; D uncertain. There are 15 residues in the CDR3. Trimming took 4 bases from V and 0 from J, leaving 9 bases between them. Germline values: CDR1 LNHDA, CDR2 SQIVND (reference sequence). CDR3 sequence (DNA): TGTGCCAGTAGTAGGGGAGTCGCAACTAATGAAAAACTGTTTTTT. Translation: CASSRGVATNEKLFF.

The V and J genes are TRBV3-1 (or the pseudogene TRBV3-2) and TRBJ1-6, with a possible D match to TRBD1 (6 bases). The CDR3 covers 12 residues. Germline lookup yields CDR1 LGHDT and CDR2 YNNKEL (reference sequence). Trimming pared 4 bases from V and 15 bases from J, leaving 13 bases between. CDR3 sequence: CASSLRDTLLHF. The CDR3 DNA reads as TGTGCCAGCAGCCTCCGGGACACCCTCCTCCACTTT.

The chain has TRBV4-3 and TRBJ1-5, with 7 bases matching TRBD1. The trim removed 3 bases at V and 4 bases at J, leaving 6 bases unmatched. The V gene's germline CDR1 is LGHNA and CDR2 YSLEER. CDR3 length: 15 residues. The CDR3 is CASSQLPGQNQPQHF. CDR3 nucleotide sequence: TGCGCCAGCAGCCAGCTCCCGGGACAGAATCAGCCCCAGCATTTT.

The V and J genes are TRBV25-1 and TRBJ1-1, with 7 bases fitting TRBD1. V gave up 6 bases and J gave up 1 base; unmatched junction bases: 11. The CDR3 has 16 amino acids. CDR1 MGHDK and CDR2 SYGVNS come from the germline V gene. CDR3 sequence reads: CASSGNTGAQNTEAFF. CDR3 bases: TGTGCCAGCAGCGGTAATACAGGGGCTCAGAACACTGAAGCTTTCTTT. Drawing the rest from reference TRBV25-1 and TRBJ1-1, the complete variable domain is EADIYQTPRYLVIGTGKKITLECSQTMGHDKMYWYQQDPGMELHLIHYSYGVNSTEKGDLSSESTVSRIRTEHFPLTLESARPSHTSQYLCASSGNTGAQNTEAFFGQGTRLTVV.

CDR3: CASSVQGSNQPQHF. The CDR3 DNA reads as TGTGCCAGCAGCGTGCAGGGAAGCAATCAGCCCCAGCATTTT. The rearrangement joins TRBV4-2 to TRBJ1-5, with a tentative D call TRBD1 (5 bases). Germline V gene sequence: CDR1 LGHNA, CDR2 YNFKEQ. The CDR3 has 14 amino acids. V was cut by 5 bases and J by 1 base, with 9 bases left in between.

The chain combines TRBV5-4 with TRBJ2-7; the match to TRBD1 covers 7 bases. Germline trimming cut 3 bases from V and 2 bases from J; bases unmatched to any gene: 2. The CDR3 has 13 amino acids. CDR1 and CDR2 (germline): SGHNT, YYREEE (reference sequence). The CDR3 region is CASSSTGTYEQYF. CDR3 DNA: TGTGCCAGCAGCTCGACAGGGACCTACGAGCAGTACTTC.

This chain uses TRBV5-1 with TRBJ1-1, with D maybe TRBD1 (6 bases). The CDR3 covers 15 residues. Trimming pared 4 bases from V and 0 bases from J, leaving 13 bases between. Looked up from germline, CDR1 is SGHRS and CDR2 is YFSETQ. CDR3 coding DNA: TGCGCCAGCAGCCCCCTGACAGGTATGAACACTGAAGCTTTCTTT. The encoded protein is CASSPLTGMNTEAFF.

V and J are TRBV4-2 and TRBJ2-3; 7 bases map to TRBD2. V gave up 1 base and J gave up 5 bases; unmatched junction bases: 9. CDR3 length: 16 amino acids. Germline CDR1 LGHNA, CDR2 YNFKEQ. The CDR3, as DNA: TGTGCCAGCAGCCAAGTAGGCCGGGGGGAGGTAGATACGCAGTATTTT. It yields the protein CASSQVGRGEVDTQYF.

This chain connects TRBV10-3 to TRBJ2-1; TRBD2 might be the D (5 bases). CDR1 and CDR2 (germline): ENHRY, SYGVKD. The germline V and J ends were trimmed by 2 bases and 6 bases, with 11 bases remaining between them. The CDR3 has 14 amino acids. The CDR3 DNA follows: TGTGCCATCAGTGAGCAGTATAGCGTCAATGAGCAGTTCTTC. Its translation: CAISEQYSVNEQFF.

V and J are TRBV6-5 and TRBJ1-2; 8 positions agree with TRBD1. CDR1 is MNHEY and CDR2 is SVGAGI in the germline V gene. CDR3 length: 13 amino acids. The V gene end was trimmed by 6 bases and the J gene end by 3 bases; junction bases not matched to a gene: 3. In DNA, the CDR3 is TGTGCCAGCAGCCTGACAGGGGACTATGGCTACACCTTC. Protein: CASSLTGDYGYTF.

This clone was seen a few times. The CDR3 sequence: CASSPAAGRVAPYEQYF. The CDR3 DNA reads TGTGCCAGCTCACCAGCGGCGGGGAGGGTTGCCCCCTACGAGCAGTACTTC. V and J are TRBV18 and TRBJ2-7; 7 bases fit TRBD2. Germline V gene sequence: CDR1 KGHSH, CDR2 LQKENI. There are 17 residues in the CDR3. V was clipped by 2 bases and J by 2 bases; unmatched bases: 12.

This clone was counted between two and nine times. This rearrangement joins TRBV6-5 to TRBJ1-1; tentative D call: TRBD1 (6 bases). The germline V gene encodes CDR1 MNHEY and CDR2 SVGAGI. V lost 7 bases, J lost 4 bases, and 19 bases lay in between. The CDR3 spans 15 residues. CDR3 sequence: CASNNNFRGFTEAFF. The DNA for the CDR3 is TGTGCCAGCAATAACAATTTCAGGGGTTTCACTGAAGCTTTCTTT.

This sequence joins TRBV7-2 and TRBJ1-1, with 9 bases identical to TRBD1. Trimming took 4 bases from V and 5 from J; bases not matched to a gene: 5. The CDR3 totals 14 residues. The germline CDR1 and CDR2 sequences are SGHTA and FQGNSA. The CDR3 region is CASSSRQGVTEAFF. CDR3 coding DNA: TGTGCCAGCAGCTCCCGACAGGGGGTTACTGAAGCTTTCTTT.

V gene TRBV6-5 combines with J gene TRBJ2-7; D call uncertain. Trimming cost V 6 bases and J 3 bases, with 9 bases left between them. The CDR3 totals 12 residues. Germline V gene data show CDR1 as MNHEY and CDR2 as SVGAGI. CDR3 in amino acids: CASRQILYEQYF. DNA for the CDR3: TGTGCCAGCAGGCAGATCCTCTACGAGCAGTACTTC.

The V gene is TRBV3-1 (or the pseudogene TRBV3-2), the J gene TRBJ2-1, with 9 bases that match TRBD1. Losses at the gene ends were 0 bases for V and 5 bases for J; bases not matched to a gene: 2. Germline CDR1 is LGHDT and CDR2 is YNNKEL (reference sequence). The CDR3 length is 15 residues. The CDR3 coding sequence is TGTGCCAGCAGCCAAGAAGGGACAGGGAACAATGAGCAGTTCTTC. Amino acid sequence: CASSQEGTGNNEQFF.